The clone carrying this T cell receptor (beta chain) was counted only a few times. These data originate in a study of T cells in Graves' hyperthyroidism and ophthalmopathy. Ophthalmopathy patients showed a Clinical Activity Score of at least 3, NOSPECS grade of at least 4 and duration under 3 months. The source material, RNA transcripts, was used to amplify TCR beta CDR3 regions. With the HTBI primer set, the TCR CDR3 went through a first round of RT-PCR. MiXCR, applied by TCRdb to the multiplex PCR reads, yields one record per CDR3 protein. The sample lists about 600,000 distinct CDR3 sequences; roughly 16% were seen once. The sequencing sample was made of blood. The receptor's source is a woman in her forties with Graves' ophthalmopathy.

The CDR3 DNA follows: TGCAGTGCTAGTGAAGGACAGGGAATAGGAAACACCATATATTTT. Its protein is CSASEGQGIGNTIYF. The chain recombines TRBV20-1 with TRBJ1-3; 8 bases agree with TRBD1. V trimming: 3 bases; J trimming: 4 bases; junction bases outside the gene matches: 8. Germline CDR1 reads DFQATT; CDR2 reads SNEGSKA (reference sequence). This CDR3 is 15 amino acids long.